The 15 T cell receptor beta chains below come from one sample, sequenced in a study of cytomegalovirus exposure and HLA in healthy donors. The PCR made use of 60 Vbeta and 13 Jbeta primers. Clones were read by immunoSEQ multiplex PCR, and TCRdb kept only the in-frame ones, dropping some. The table records over 100,000 clones, 84% of them present only once. Sequenced: PBMCs. The receptors shown here come from a woman aged 18-35 years in good health and CMV-seropositive.

The chain joins TRBV25-1 to TRBJ2-7, with 9 bases aligning to TRBD2. The germline gives CDR1 MGHDK, CDR2 SYGVNS. The CDR3 is 13 residues long. With V trimmed by 5 bases and J by 5 bases, 4 bases remained unmatched. The DNA of the CDR3 is TGTGCCAGCAGTCAGGCTAGCGGGAACGAGCAGTACTTC. Translation gives CASSQASGNEQYF.

This sequence joins TRBV6-5 and TRBJ2-7, with D unresolved. The V end was cut by 5 bases, the J end by 0 bases, with 11 bases between. There are 14 residues in the CDR3. Germline V CDR1 and CDR2: MNHEY, SVGAGI. The CDR3 loop reads CASSGGSTSYEQYF. The CDR3 DNA reads TGTGCCAGCAGTGGTGGCAGTACCTCCTACGAGCAGTACTTC.

CDR3 residues: CASSAMTSPQETQYF. The CDR3 coding sequence is TGTGCCAGCAGTGCTATGACTAGCCCCCAAGAGACCCAGTACTTC. The genes are TRBV6-1 and TRBJ2-5; 7 nucleotides match TRBD2. Germline values: CDR1 MNHNS, CDR2 SASEGT. CDR3 length equals 15 residues. Trimming cost V 4 bases and J 1 base; bases outside gene matches: 6.

The chain links TRBV5-1 to TRBJ2-6, with 8 positions matching TRBD1. Germline lookup yields CDR1 SGHRS and CDR2 YFSETQ. The CDR3 totals 15 residues. J gave up 2 bases and V 4 bases, and 2 bases lay outside the gene matches. The CDR3 DNA reads TGCGCCAGCAGCCCAGGGGGCACTGGGGCCAACGTCCTGACTTTC. This encodes CASSPGGTGANVLTF.

This clone was seen a handful of times. V is TRBV7-6 and J is TRBJ2-2, with TRBD2 matching 8 bases. CDR1 and CDR2 from the germline V gene are SGHVS and FNYEAQ. This CDR3 has 16 residues. J was trimmed by 3 bases and V by 5 bases; bases with no gene match: 8. The chain's CDR3 is CASSHPGGMDTGELFF. As DNA, the CDR3 is TGTGCCAGCAGCCACCCGGGGGGGATGGACACCGGGGAGCTGTTTTTT.

V gene TRBV6-5 combines with J gene TRBJ1-2; 8 bases fit TRBD1. The germline V gene has CDR1 MNHEY and CDR2 SVGAGI. This CDR3 is built from 12 residues. V shed 9 bases, J shed 9 bases, and the junction held 9 bases outside the gene matches. Here the CDR3 DNA reads TGTGCCAGTTCGACAGGGGAAAAGAGCTACACCTTC. The encoded protein is CASSTGEKSYTF.

V gene TRBV6-1 combines with J gene TRBJ2-7; a possible D gene is TRBD1 (6 bases). V was pared by 4 bases and J by 4 bases, with 8 bases between. The V gene's germline CDR1 is MNHNS and CDR2 SASEGT. This CDR3 has 12 residues. The CDR3, as DNA: TGTGCCAGCAGTGGCAGGGGTTACGAGCAGTACTTC. Protein: CASSGRGYEQYF.

About this clone itself: Mismatch with germline at one junction end may stem from a read error. This CDR3 reads CASSSTDQYYDYTF. The CDR3 DNA sequence: TGTGCCAGCAGCTCGACCGACCAATACTATGACTACACCTTC. The chain couples TRBV9 to TRBJ1-2, with D unclear. This CDR3 is built from 14 residues. Germline lookup yields CDR1 SGDLS and CDR2 YYNGEE.

This chain links TRBV7-2 with TRBJ2-1; D may be TRBD2 (5 bases). The CDR3 spans 12 residues. The germline V and J ends were trimmed by 5 bases and 12 bases, with 14 bases remaining between them. Germline V gene sequence: CDR1 SGHTA, CDR2 FQGNSA. CDR3 amino acids: CASSIILGVQFF. CDR3 nucleotides: TGTGCCAGCAGCATAATACTAGGAGTGCAGTTCTTC.

The CDR3 reads CATSRRALTGRNGELFF. The CDR3 DNA follows: TGTGCCACCAGCAGAAGGGCCCTGACAGGGCGGAACGGGGAGCTGTTTTTT. The chain joins TRBV15 to TRBJ2-2, with 7 nucleotides matching TRBD1. Trimming cost V 2 bases and J 7 bases; bases outside gene matches: 13. This CDR3 region has 17 residues. CDR1 is LNHNV and CDR2 is YYDKDF in the germline V gene (reference sequence).

This clone was observed a handful of times. The J gene is TRBJ2-1, the V gene TRBV5-1, with 13 bases lining up with TRBD2. Germline CDR1 SGHRS, CDR2 YFSETQ. The CDR3 runs to 16 residues. V shed 9 bases and J 0 bases; nucleotides not matched to a gene: 6. CDR3: CATSTSGGTSYNEQFF. Written as DNA, the CDR3 is TGCGCCACTTCGACTAGCGGGGGGACCTCCTACAATGAGCAGTTCTTC.

J is TRBJ2-5 and V is TRBV4-1; 7 nucleotides agree with TRBD2. Trimming at V came to 1 base and at J to 3 bases, leaving 5 bases not matched to a gene. CDR1 is MGHRA and CDR2 is YSYEKL in the germline V gene. This CDR3 region has 15 residues. Here the CDR3 reads CASSQGRGGEETQYF. The CDR3 DNA follows: TGCGCCAGCAGCCAAGGTCGGGGAGGGGAAGAGACCCAGTACTTC.

The chain joins TRBV6-1 to TRBJ2-5, with TRBD2 matching over 8 bases. V was pared by 1 base and J by 0 bases, with 4 bases of the junction left unmatched. CDR3 length: 16 amino acids. The V gene's germline CDR1 is MNHNS and CDR2 SASEGT. The CDR3 sequence is CASSEEAGGYQETQYF. CDR3 nucleotide sequence: TGTGCCAGCAGTGAAGAGGCGGGGGGTTACCAAGAGACCCAGTACTTC.

The chain is built from TRBV27 and TRBJ1-5; D possibly corresponds to TRBD1 (6 bases). The CDR3 runs to 15 residues. V lost 5 bases to trimming and J lost 5 bases, with 16 bases between them. Germline V gene lookup returns CDR1 MNHEY and CDR2 SMNVEV (reference sequence). CDR3 residues: CASSSRQVFDQPQHF. The DNA of the CDR3 is TGTGCCAGCAGTAGCAGACAGGTGTTCGATCAGCCCCAGCATTTT.

V is TRBV29-1 and J is TRBJ2-2, with D possibly being TRBD2 (6 bases). Trimming left V 1 base short and J 1 base short, with 7 bases between. Germline V CDR1 and CDR2: SQVTM, ANQGSEA. This CDR3 has 14 amino acids. For the CDR3, the DNA is TGCAGCGTTGAAGCGGGGGTGAACACCGGGGAGCTGTTTTTT. Translation: CSVEAGVNTGELFF.